This T cell receptor (beta chain) is drawn from a study of cytomegalovirus exposure and HLA in healthy donors. Study-level findings and limits: Analyses of presence and absence presupposed an approximately uniform sequencing depth across donors. Earlier analysis looked at TCR beta V segments, and most were productive about 87% or about 30% of the time.

As to this clone: No antigen is known for it.

Germline V gene data show CDR1 as MRHNA and CDR2 as SNTAGT. The CDR3 has 15 amino acids. After removal of 3 bases from V and 8 bases from J, the junction contained 8 bases not matched to a gene. The primer mix had 60 Vbeta and 13 Jbeta primers. In the original processing: Later, 65 million to 85 million unique TCR beta chains were counted in an analysis, and roughly 11 million of them were shared. Sequenced by immunoSEQ multiplex PCR; TCRdb stores in-frame clones only, minus some. V and J calls and clone size follow that table, whereas D and trimming were derived from the DNA. The repertoire holds around 130,000 clones, approximately 85% seen once, with roughly 1.8% in the top ten.

The sequenced material came from PBMCs. The gene calls are TRBV6-4 and TRBJ1-3; 9 positions agree with TRBD1. The sequence came from a boy younger than 18 in good health and CMV-seronegative. The CDR3: CASSDSGQGPYTIYF. The CDR3 region has the DNA TGTGCCAGCAGTGATTCGGGACAGGGTCCCTACACCATATATTTT.